This passage covers 19 T cell receptor beta chains from one sample sequenced in a study of sequential checkpoint blockade in melanoma. Libraries were prepared by immunoSEQ multiplex PCR; TCRdb keeps only in-frame clonotypes and omits some of them. The sample includes tens of thousands of clones, roughly 76% of them seen just once. Treatment noted: randomized to nivolumab then ipilimumab (arm A) or the reverse (arm B). Sample: CD8+ T cells sorted from blood (inferred from file names), taken from a patient given nivolumab and ipilimumab in sequence. The source of these receptors is a human donor with melanoma.

This rearrangement joins TRBV28 to TRBJ2-7; 8 bases line up with TRBD2. This CDR3 is built from 20 residues. The germline CDR1 and CDR2 sequences are MDHEN and SYDVKM. The V gene end was trimmed by 5 bases and the J gene end by 6 bases; junction bases not matched to a gene: 27. Written as DNA, the CDR3 is TGTGCCAGCAGTACTTACGTTACCCGGGAGGCGGTTGGACTAGCTATCGAGCAGTACTTC. It codes for CASSTYVTREAVGLAIEQYF.

J is TRBJ1-1 and V is TRBV2; the match to TRBD1 covers 7 bases. Germline V gives CDR1 SNHLY, CDR2 FYNNEI. The CDR3 length is 12 residues. V was clipped by 5 bases and J by 5 bases; unmatched bases: 2. CDR3 nucleotide sequence: TGTGCCAGCAGTATACAGGGGACTGAAGCTTTCTTT. Translated: CASSIQGTEAFF.

This clone was seen once. The chain employs TRBV6-5 and TRBJ1-2; 7 bases match TRBD1. The CDR3 has 14 amino acids. CDR1 is MNHEY and CDR2 is SVGAGI in the germline V gene. The V and J ends lost 6 bases and 4 bases, in that order; junction bases with no gene match: 8. CDR3 sequence (DNA): TGTGCCAGCAGCAGCGGACAGGAACTCTATGGCTACACCTTC. It is translated as CASSSGQELYGYTF.

This clone was recorded a few times. The gene calls are TRBV6-5 and TRBJ2-2; D might be TRBD2 (6 bases). The germline V gene has CDR1 MNHEY and CDR2 SVGAGI. The CDR3 consists of 15 residues. V was trimmed by 2 bases and J by 6 bases, leaving 13 bases between them. The CDR3 loop is CASSYDVPGAGELFF. The CDR3 DNA reads as TGTGCCAGCAGTTACGACGTCCCGGGGGCCGGGGAGCTGTTTTTT.

This clone was seen a single time. The V gene is TRBV5-4, the J gene TRBJ2-5; TRBD1 matches at 9 bases. The J call may not be correct, given that the DNA end is closer to TRBJ2-7. Germline-derived CDR1 and CDR2 are SGHNT and YYREEE (reference sequence). The CDR3 covers 15 residues. The CDR3 coding sequence is TGTGCCAGCAGCTTAGACGGGACAGGGTCGTACGAGCAGTACTTC. Its translation is CASSLDGTGSYEQYF.

This clone has just a few counts. Other DNA sequences in the sample encode the same CDR3. This chain connects TRBV4-3 to TRBJ2-1; 7 bases fit TRBD1. This CDR3 region has 14 residues. CDR1 is LGHNA and CDR2 is YSLEER in the germline V gene. Trimming at V came to 2 bases and at J to 4 bases, leaving 2 bases not matched to a gene. CDR3: CASSQRQGYNEQFF. Here the CDR3 DNA reads TGCGCCAGCAGCCAACGACAGGGTTACAATGAGCAGTTCTTC.

This clone was detected a few times. J is TRBJ2-7 and V is TRBV25-1; possible D gene TRBD1, 7 bases. CDR1 MGHDK and CDR2 SYGVNS come from the germline V gene. Trimming left V 4 bases short and J 2 bases short, with 18 bases between. The CDR3 has 16 residues. The CDR3, as DNA: TGTGCCAGCAGTGTGGGGCGGGGCAGGGGGACCTACGAGCAGTACTTC. This codes for CASSVGRGRGTYEQYF.

This chain connects TRBV7-2 to TRBJ2-7; maybe TRBD2 (7 bases). The V gene's germline CDR1 is SGHTA and CDR2 FQGNSA. This CDR3 has 14 residues. V was cut by 1 base and J by 2 bases, with 9 bases left in between. The chain's CDR3 is CASSLVGGPYEQYF. DNA of the CDR3: TGTGCCAGCAGCTTAGTGGGGGGGCCCTACGAGCAGTACTTC.

This chain links TRBV30 with TRBJ1-1, with D possibly being TRBD1 (6 bases). Trimming stripped 5 bases from V and 6 bases from J, with 19 bases between. Germline CDR1 reads GTSNPN; CDR2 reads SVGIG (reference sequence). The CDR3 is 14 amino acids. The CDR3 reads CAWDFGQPGPEAFF. CDR3 coding DNA: TGTGCCTGGGACTTTGGACAGCCAGGTCCTGAAGCTTTCTTT.

V is TRBV4-3 and J is TRBJ2-2; TRBD2 agrees at 9 bases. Germline CDR1 is LGHNA and CDR2 is YSLEER. V lost 0 bases and J lost 1; bases outside the gene matches: 9. The CDR3 contains 19 residues. The CDR3 coding sequence is TGCGCCAGCAGCCAAGAACTGGCGGGAGGGAATTTGAACACCGGGGAGCTGTTTTTT. This gives the protein CASSQELAGGNLNTGELFF.

The V and J genes are TRBV4-1 and TRBJ2-7; 9 nucleotides line up with TRBD1. The germline CDR1 and CDR2 sequences are MGHRA and YSYEKL. V was clipped by 3 bases and J by 7 bases; unmatched bases: 10. The CDR3 has 15 amino acids. The CDR3, as DNA: TGCGCCAGCAGCCAGATATGGGACAGGGCCGTTGAGCAGTACTTC. Translating it yields CASSQIWDRAVEQYF.

This chain connects TRBV10-3 to TRBJ2-7, with 8 positions matching TRBD1. The ends lost 8 bases at V and 1 base at J; junction bases unmatched: 4. Germline V gene sequence: CDR1 ENHRY, CDR2 SYGVKD. The CDR3 is made up of 13 amino acids. DNA for the CDR3: TGTGCCATCTCCGGGACAGGTTCCTACGAGCAGTACTTC. It translates to CAISGTGSYEQYF.

This sequence joins TRBV12-5 and TRBJ2-2; TRBD2 aligns across 11 bases. The germline CDR1 and CDR2 sequences are LGHNT and FRNRAP. The CDR3 loop spans 15 amino acids. J was trimmed by 6 bases and V by 1 base; bases with no gene match: 1. CDR3 coding DNA: TGTGCTAGTGGTTTGGAACTAGCGGGAGCCGGGGAGCTGTTTTTT. It codes for CASGLELAGAGELFF.

The chain combines TRBV27 with TRBJ2-3; 9 bases line up with TRBD2. Germline CDR1 MNHEY, CDR2 SMNVEV (reference sequence). V gave up 5 bases and J gave up 2 bases; unmatched junction bases: 5. CDR3 length: 15 amino acids. This CDR3 reads CASSVGTSPTDTQYF. The DNA of the CDR3 is TGTGCCAGCAGTGTCGGGACTAGCCCCACAGATACGCAGTATTTT.

This clone appeared a few times. The rearrangement links TRBV6-6 to TRBJ1-2, with a tentative D call TRBD1 (6 bases). CDR1 is MNHNY and CDR2 is SVGAGI in the germline V gene (reference sequence). This CDR3 contains 15 residues. V dropped 0 bases and J dropped 4 bases, with 12 bases sitting between them. This CDR3 reads CASSYSQGRGYGYTF. In DNA, the CDR3 is TGTGCCAGCAGTTACTCACAGGGTCGGGGCTATGGCTACACCTTC.

V and J are TRBV2 and TRBJ2-5; D is possibly TRBD2 (8 bases). The V end lost 3 bases, the J end lost 5 bases, and 19 bases lay between the germline ends. CDR1 is SNHLY, CDR2 FYNNEI, per germline. The CDR3 sequence is 16 residues long. This CDR3 reads CASSDREGALGETQYF. CDR3 nucleotide sequence: TGTGCCAGCAGTGATCGGGAGGGGGCGCTGGGGGAGACCCAGTACTTC.

This chain uses TRBV7-6 with TRBJ2-5, with a tentative D call TRBD2 (6 bases). The DNA end is more similar to TRBJ2-7, so the J call may be wrong. Germline CDR1 reads SGHVS; CDR2 reads FNYEAQ. The CDR3 spans 13 residues. The CDR3 loop reads CASSSPREYEQYF. For the CDR3, the DNA is TGTGCCAGCAGCTCCCCCCGGGAGTACGAGCAGTACTTC.

This sequence joins TRBV5-4 and TRBJ1-2, with TRBD1 as a possible D gene (6 bases). V shed 2 bases and J shed 4 bases, with 18 bases lying between them. The CDR3 is 16 residues long. Germline-derived CDR1 and CDR2 are SGHNT and YYREEE (reference sequence). The chain's CDR3 is CASSFDRTQRGYGYTF. Here the CDR3 DNA reads TGTGCCAGCAGCTTTGACAGGACCCAAAGAGGCTATGGCTACACCTTC. Complete variable domain (other parts from reference TRBV5-4 and TRBJ1-2): ETGVTQSPTHLIKTRGQQVTLRCSSQSGHNTVSWYQQALGQGPQFIFQYYREEENGRGNFPPRFSGLQFPNYSSELNVNALELDDSALYLCASSFDRTQRGYGYTFGSGTRLTVV.

The V call is TRBV27, the J call TRBJ2-7; D ambiguous. With 2 bases removed from V and 3 bases from J, the gap between germline ends came to 5 bases. This CDR3 region has 12 residues. CDR1 and CDR2 (germline): MNHEY, SMNVEV (reference sequence). Here the CDR3 reads CASSLPGYEQYF. The CDR3 nucleotides are TGTGCCAGCAGTTTACCGGGCTACGAGCAGTACTTC.